This T cell receptor (beta chain) was recorded in a study of T-cell memory formation after mild COVID-19. Study context: There were largely donor-specific TCR clusters.

Trimming cost V 7 bases and J 6 bases; bases outside gene matches: 11. Per germline, CDR1 SGHRS and CDR2 YFSETQ. There are 15 residues in the CDR3. The study, taken as a whole, reports: Second-wave clones reaching peak frequency on day 37 lacked confirmed SARS-CoV-2 specificity. Memory sampled before infection contained some responding clones, suggesting cross-reactive memory joined.

For this clonotype: What it recognizes is unknown.

TCRdb called the 5' RACE reads again in MiXCR, with one record for every CDR3 protein. The repertoire has approximately 480,000 distinct CDR3 sequences, about 20% of them found once; the top ten carry 9% to 15%. The specimen was PBMCs or a T cell subset sorted from them (not recorded which). The V call is TRBV5-1, the J call TRBJ2-2, with 8 bases aligning to TRBD2. This TCR was recovered from an adult woman who had mild COVID-19 (a few samples of this study predate the infection). Cell type and time point are not known. The chain's CDR3 is CASEESGGFAGELFF. In DNA, the CDR3 is TGCGCCAGCGAGGAAAGCGGGGGATTTGCCGGGGAGCTGTTTTTT. The full variable domain, rest sourced from reference TRBV5-1 and TRBJ2-2, is KAGVTQTPRYLIKTRGQQVTLSCSPISGHRSVSWYQQTPGQGLQFLFEYFSETQRNKGNFPGRFSGRQFSNSRSEMNVSTLELGDSALYLCASEESGGFAGELFFGEGSRLTVL.